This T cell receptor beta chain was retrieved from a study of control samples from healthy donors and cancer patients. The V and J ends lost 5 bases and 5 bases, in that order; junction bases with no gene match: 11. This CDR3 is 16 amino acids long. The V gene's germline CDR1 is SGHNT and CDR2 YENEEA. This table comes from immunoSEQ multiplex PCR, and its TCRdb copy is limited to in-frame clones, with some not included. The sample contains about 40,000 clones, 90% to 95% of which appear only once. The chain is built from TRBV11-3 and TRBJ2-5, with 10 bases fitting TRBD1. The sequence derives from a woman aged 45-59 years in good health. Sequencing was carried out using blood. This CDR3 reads CASSIGQGVSGETQYF. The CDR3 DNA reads TGTGCCAGCAGCATCGGACAGGGGGTTTCTGGGGAGACCCAGTACTTC.